What follows describes a single T cell receptor (beta chain). The data are from a study of T-cell reconstitution after alpha-beta-depleted transplantation in children. As it was prepared, the TCRbeta library received unique molecular identifiers. TCRdb processed the PCR reads anew with MiXCR; each CDR3 protein has one entry. The sample shows around 480,000 distinct CDR3 sequences, roughly 33% of them seen only once. The specimen was PBMCs from the stem cell graft donor, collected from the stem cell graft. This TCR was sampled from a human donor who donated a stem cell graft to a child with aplastic anemia.

CDR3 sequence: CASSPPDRAFGNTIYF. CDR3 bases: TGTGCCAGCAGTCCCCCGGACAGGGCGTTTGGAAACACCATATATTTT. The chain joins TRBV6-4 to TRBJ1-3; 8 positions match TRBD1. The CDR3 loop spans 16 amino acids. J lost 3 bases, V lost 5 bases, and 9 bases had no gene match. The V gene's germline CDR1 is MRHNA and CDR2 SNTAGT.